What follows are 10 T cell receptor beta chains derived from one specimen sequenced in a study of a mutant IDH1 vaccine in newly diagnosed glioma. The time point was: week 5, during vaccination. Vaccine doses each comprised 300 ug of mutant IDH1 20-mer peptide, with topical imiquimod. Sequenced by immunoSEQ multiplex PCR; TCRdb stores in-frame clones only, minus some. The sample lists approximately 32,000 clones; approximately 53% were seen once. These receptors' targets are unknown. The sample consisted of PBMCs, taken from a glioma patient whose treatment included an IDH1 peptide vaccine. The receptors shown here come from a woman aged 18-29 years with glioma.

The chain has TRBV11-3 and TRBJ2-1, with D perhaps TRBD1 or TRBD2 (5 bases each). The CDR3 extends over 15 amino acids. The V gene's germline CDR1 is SGHNT and CDR2 YENEEA. V gave up 1 base and J gave up 8 bases, with 15 bases separating them. This CDR3 is CASSLGDVLGDEQFF. DNA of the CDR3: TGTGCCAGCAGCTTAGGGGACGTTTTGGGGGATGAGCAGTTCTTC.

The chain recombines TRBV7-9 with TRBJ2-7, with 8 bases matching TRBD1. The germline gives CDR1 SEHNR, CDR2 FQNEAQ (reference sequence). V shed 1 base and J 2 bases; nucleotides not matched to a gene: 10. The CDR3 is 17 residues long. The DNA of the CDR3 is TGTGCCAGCAGCTTAGGCTCTGGACAGGGAGCCGCCTACGAGCAGTACTTC. Protein sequence: CASSLGSGQGAAYEQYF.

The chain couples TRBV5-5 to TRBJ1-1; a possible D gene is TRBD1 (5 bases). Deletions cut 9 bases from V and 4 bases from J, with 22 bases between. Looked up from germline, CDR1 is SGHKS and CDR2 is YYEKEE (reference sequence). The CDR3 spans 15 residues. The CDR3 DNA sequence: TGTGCCACAAAACGGGGGGGGATAGAGAGCACTGAAGCTTTCTTT. It is translated as CATKRGGIESTEAFF.

The chain couples TRBV11-3 to TRBJ2-1; D is unresolved. The CDR3 is made up of 14 amino acids. The V and J ends lost 5 bases and 10 bases respectively, with 18 bases between them. Germline V CDR1 and CDR2: SGHNT, YENEEA. CDR3 DNA sequence: TGTGCCAGCAGCCCGACGGGTTCGGCTTCGGAGCAGTTCTTC. This encodes CASSPTGSASEQFF.

J is TRBJ1-5 and V is TRBV19; a possible D gene is TRBD1 (6 bases). V lost 5 bases, J lost 6 bases, and 17 bases lay in between. This CDR3 has 15 residues. Germline V gene sequence: CDR1 LNHDA, CDR2 SQIVND (reference sequence). Written as DNA, the CDR3 is TGTGCCAGTAGTCCTAAGGGGGGTGGAGGTCAGCCCCAGCATTTT. It yields the protein CASSPKGGGGQPQHF. Full variable domain (remainder filled in from reference TRBV19 and TRBJ1-5): DGGITQSPKYLFRKEGQNVTLSCEQNLNHDAMYWYRQDPGQGLRLIYYSQIVNDFQKGDIAEGYSVSREKKESFPLTVTSAQKNPTAFYLCASSPKGGGGQPQHFGDGTRLSIL.

This clone was seen a few times. The J gene is TRBJ2-2, the V gene TRBV7-9; TRBD2 is a possible D gene (5 bases). Germline V gene lookup returns CDR1 SEHNR and CDR2 FQNEAQ (reference sequence). CDR3 length: 14 residues. V lost 5 bases and J 4 bases, leaving 11 bases between the germline ends. This CDR3 is CASSKGLLTGELFF. For the CDR3, the DNA is TGTGCCAGCAGCAAAGGACTTCTCACCGGGGAGCTGTTTTTT.

CDR3 protein: CASSAPWGDEKLFF. Written as DNA, the CDR3 is TGTGCCAGCAGCGCTCCGTGGGGGGATGAAAAACTGTTTTTT. The rearrangement uses TRBV9 and TRBJ1-4, with D possibly matching TRBD1 (5 bases). V was cut by 3 bases and J by 6 bases, with 12 bases left in between. This CDR3 is 14 amino acids long. The germline V gene has CDR1 SGDLS and CDR2 YYNGEE.

This rearrangement joins TRBV4-3 to TRBJ2-7; D not certain. V lost 0 bases and J lost 3, with 9 bases in between. This CDR3 region has 14 residues. Germline V gene data show CDR1 as LGHNA and CDR2 as YSLEER. CDR3 sequence (DNA): TGCGCCAGCAGCCAAGATTCGGGTAGCTACGAGCAGTACTTC. This codes for CASSQDSGSYEQYF.

The chain links TRBV28 to TRBJ1-2, with 10 bases identical to TRBD1. With V trimmed by 5 bases and J by 4 bases, 10 bases remained unmatched. CDR1 and CDR2 from the germline V gene are MDHEN and SYDVKM. The CDR3 sequence is 16 residues long. The CDR3 bases are TGTGCCAGCAGTCCCCCCCCGGGACAGGGGTTCTATGGCTACACCTTC. This translates into CASSPPPGQGFYGYTF.

This clone was seen a few times. The rearrangement links TRBV5-6 to TRBJ1-2; D is unclear. The V and J ends lost 5 bases and 5 bases respectively, with 10 bases between them. This CDR3 region has 12 residues. The germline CDR1 and CDR2 sequences are SGHDT and YYEEEE. CDR3 sequence (DNA): TGTGCCAGCAGTGACAATCGGTATGGCTACACCTTC. Translated: CASSDNRYGYTF.